Each of the 3 T cell receptor beta chains below was sequenced from the same sample in a study of cytomegalovirus exposure and HLA in healthy donors. Primers for the PCR totalled 60 Vbeta and 13 Jbeta. Some clones are missing from TCRdb's copy, which holds only in-frame ones; the method was immunoSEQ multiplex PCR. The repertoire table contains tens of thousands of clones. The sequenced material came from PBMCs. These receptor sequences come from a woman aged 40-49 years in good health and CMV-seropositive.

The chain joins TRBV28 to TRBJ2-7; TRBD2 agrees at 11 bases. The CDR3 covers 17 residues. With V trimmed by 5 bases and J by 0 bases, 9 bases remained unmatched. The germline V gene has CDR1 MDHEN and CDR2 SYDVKM. The CDR3 protein is CASSAPLAGAYSYEQYF. Written as DNA, the CDR3 is TGTGCCAGCAGTGCCCCACTAGCGGGAGCGTACTCCTACGAGCAGTACTTC.

This rearrangement joins TRBV7-3 to TRBJ2-7; a possible D gene is TRBD1 (5 bases). This CDR3 is built from 13 residues. Germline CDR1 is SGHTA and CDR2 is FQGTGA. V was clipped by 2 bases and J by 6 bases, with 11 bases between them. CDR3 protein: CASSLGRGGEQYF. The DNA for the CDR3 is TGTGCCAGCAGCTTAGGTAGGGGCGGCGAGCAGTACTTC. Together with reference TRBV7-3 and TRBJ2-7, the CDR3 gives the full variable domain: GAGVSQTPSNKVTEKGKYVELRCDPISGHTALYWYRQSLGQGPEFLIYFQGTGAADDSGLPNDRFFAVRPEGSVSTLKIQRTERGDSAVYLCASSLGRGGEQYFGPGTRLTVT.

The CDR3 DNA is TGTGCCAGCAGTTTAATCGGCGGGGGTGGTGGCTACACCTTC. Its translation is CASSLIGGGGGYTF. The V call is TRBV28, the J call TRBJ1-2; D is perhaps TRBD1 (5 bases). Germline V gene data show CDR1 as MDHEN and CDR2 as SYDVKM. This CDR3 contains 14 residues. V was cut by 2 bases and J by 7 bases, with 14 bases left in between.